This T cell receptor beta chain was identified during a study of T cell responses to AZD1222 COVID-19 vaccine. General study results and limits: Unmutated variant regions are reportedly the target of nearly half of TCRs that are spike-specific. White British people made up most donors, females outnumbered males, and clonal diversity was possibly underestimated. Mapped onto spike, vaccine-associated CD4 TCRs spanned it and were dominant at 160-218 and 743-854. Repertoire samples came only from after the peak T cell response.

Looked up from germline, CDR1 is SEHNR and CDR2 is FQNEAQ (reference sequence). The CDR3 sequence is 15 residues long. V was pared by 10 bases and J by 3 bases, with 14 bases of the junction left unmatched. Assay: immunoSEQ multiplex PCR; the TCRdb copy retains only in-frame clones and omits some. The table has 140,000 to 150,000 clones, about 87% seen once. Notes on this clone: As yet, its antigen is unknown.

The receptor's source is an adult in good health. Specimen: peripheral blood, collected on day 0 of AZD1222 vaccination. The rearrangement links TRBV7-9 to TRBJ1-1; 7 bases agree with TRBD1. The CDR3 is CATQGGLGLDTEAFF. DNA of the CDR3: TGTGCCACCCAGGGGGGACTGGGGCTCGACACTGAAGCTTTCTTT.